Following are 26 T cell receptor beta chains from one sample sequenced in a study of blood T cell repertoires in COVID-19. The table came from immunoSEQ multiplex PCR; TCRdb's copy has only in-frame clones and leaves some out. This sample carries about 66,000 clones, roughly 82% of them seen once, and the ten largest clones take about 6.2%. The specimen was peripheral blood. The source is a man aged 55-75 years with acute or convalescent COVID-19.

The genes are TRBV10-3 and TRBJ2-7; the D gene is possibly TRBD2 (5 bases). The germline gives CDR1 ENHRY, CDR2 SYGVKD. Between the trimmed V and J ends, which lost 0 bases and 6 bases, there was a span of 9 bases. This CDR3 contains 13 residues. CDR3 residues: CAISESTGSEQYF. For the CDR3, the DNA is TGTGCCATCAGTGAGTCGACGGGGAGCGAGCAGTACTTC.

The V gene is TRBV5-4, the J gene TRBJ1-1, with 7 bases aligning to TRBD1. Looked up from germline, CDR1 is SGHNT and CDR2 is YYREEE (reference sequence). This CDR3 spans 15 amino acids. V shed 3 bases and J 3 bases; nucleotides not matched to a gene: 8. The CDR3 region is CASSSDRAGDTEAFF. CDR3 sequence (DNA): TGTGCCAGCAGCTCCGACAGGGCCGGGGACACTGAAGCTTTCTTT.

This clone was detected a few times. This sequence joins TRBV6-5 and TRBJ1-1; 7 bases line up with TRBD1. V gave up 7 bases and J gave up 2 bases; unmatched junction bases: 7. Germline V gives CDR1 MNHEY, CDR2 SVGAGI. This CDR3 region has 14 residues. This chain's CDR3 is CASNTGTENTEAFF. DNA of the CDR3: TGTGCCAGCAATACCGGGACAGAAAACACTGAAGCTTTCTTT.

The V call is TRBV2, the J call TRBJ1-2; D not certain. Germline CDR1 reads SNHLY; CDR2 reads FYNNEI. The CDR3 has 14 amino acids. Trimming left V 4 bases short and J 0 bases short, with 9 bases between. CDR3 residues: CASSAGVANYGYTF. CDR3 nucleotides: TGTGCCAGCAGTGCTGGTGTAGCTAACTATGGCTACACCTTC.

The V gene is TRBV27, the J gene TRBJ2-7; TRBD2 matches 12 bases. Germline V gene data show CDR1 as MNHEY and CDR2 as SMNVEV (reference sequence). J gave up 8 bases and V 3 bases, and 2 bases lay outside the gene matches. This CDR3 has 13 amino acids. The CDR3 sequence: CASSFLAGGQQYV. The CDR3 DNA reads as TGTGCCAGCAGTTTCCTAGCGGGGGGGCAGCAGTACGTC.

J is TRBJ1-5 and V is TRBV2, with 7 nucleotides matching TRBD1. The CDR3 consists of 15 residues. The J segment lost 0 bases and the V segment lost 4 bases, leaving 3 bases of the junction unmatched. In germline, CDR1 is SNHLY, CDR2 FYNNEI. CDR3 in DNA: TGTGCCAGCAGTGCGGGACAGCATAGCAATCAGCCCCAGCATTTT. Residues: CASSAGQHSNQPQHF.

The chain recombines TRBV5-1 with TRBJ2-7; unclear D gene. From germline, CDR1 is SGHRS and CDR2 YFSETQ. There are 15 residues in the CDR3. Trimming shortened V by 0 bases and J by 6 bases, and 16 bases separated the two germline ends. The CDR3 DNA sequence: TGCGCCAGCAGCTTGGGGGCTGCTCCCAATGGCGAGCAGTACTTC. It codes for CASSLGAAPNGEQYF.

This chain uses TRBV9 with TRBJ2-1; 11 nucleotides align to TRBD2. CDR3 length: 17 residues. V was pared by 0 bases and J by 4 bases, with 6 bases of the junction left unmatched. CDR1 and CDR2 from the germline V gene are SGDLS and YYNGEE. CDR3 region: CASSVAVLAGGYNEQFF. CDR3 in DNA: TGTGCCAGCAGCGTAGCTGTTCTAGCGGGGGGATACAATGAGCAGTTCTTC.

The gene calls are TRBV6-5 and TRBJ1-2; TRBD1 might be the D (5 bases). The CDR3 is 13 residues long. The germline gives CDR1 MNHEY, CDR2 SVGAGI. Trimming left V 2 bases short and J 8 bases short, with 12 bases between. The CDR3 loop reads CASSYRQGWGYTF. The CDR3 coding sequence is TGTGCCAGCAGTTACAGGCAGGGTTGGGGCTACACCTTC.

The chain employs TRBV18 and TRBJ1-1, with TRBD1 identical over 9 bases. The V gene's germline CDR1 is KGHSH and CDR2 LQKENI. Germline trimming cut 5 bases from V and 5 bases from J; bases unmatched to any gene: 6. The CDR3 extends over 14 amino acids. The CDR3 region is CASSGTGPATEAFF. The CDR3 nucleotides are TGTGCCAGCTCAGGGACAGGGCCCGCAACTGAAGCTTTCTTT.

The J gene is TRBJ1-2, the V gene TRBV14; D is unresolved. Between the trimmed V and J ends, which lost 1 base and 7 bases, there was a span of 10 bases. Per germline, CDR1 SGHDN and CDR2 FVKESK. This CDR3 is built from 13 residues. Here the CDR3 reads CASSQGPVAGYTF. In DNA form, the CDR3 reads TGTGCCAGCAGCCAAGGCCCAGTGGCTGGCTACACCTTC.

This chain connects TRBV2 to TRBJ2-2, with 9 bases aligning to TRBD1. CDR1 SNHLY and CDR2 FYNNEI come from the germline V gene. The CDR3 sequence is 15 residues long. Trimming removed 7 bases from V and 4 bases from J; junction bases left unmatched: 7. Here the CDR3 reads CASKPGQGFTGELFF. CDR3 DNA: TGTGCCAGCAAACCGGGACAGGGATTCACCGGGGAGCTGTTTTTT.

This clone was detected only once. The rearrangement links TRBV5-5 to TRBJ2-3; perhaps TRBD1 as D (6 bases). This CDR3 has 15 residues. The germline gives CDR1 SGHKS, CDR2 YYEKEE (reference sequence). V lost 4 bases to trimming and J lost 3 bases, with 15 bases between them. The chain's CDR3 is CASSPRGGITDTQYF. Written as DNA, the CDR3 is TGTGCCAGCAGCCCCCGAGGGGGTATAACAGATACGCAGTATTTT.

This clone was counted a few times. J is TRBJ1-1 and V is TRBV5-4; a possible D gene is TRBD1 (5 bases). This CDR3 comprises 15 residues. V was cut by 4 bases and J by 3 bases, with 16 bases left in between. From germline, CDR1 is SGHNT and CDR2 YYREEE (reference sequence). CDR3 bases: TGTGCCAGCAGCCCTACAAAGGGGCGAGACACTGAAGCTTTCTTT. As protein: CASSPTKGRDTEAFF.

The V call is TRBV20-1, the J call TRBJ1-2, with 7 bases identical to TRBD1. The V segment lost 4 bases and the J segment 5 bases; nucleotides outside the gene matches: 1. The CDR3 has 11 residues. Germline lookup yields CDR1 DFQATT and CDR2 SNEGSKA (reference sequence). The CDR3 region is CSATTGYGYTF. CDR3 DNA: TGCAGTGCTACGACAGGGTATGGCTACACCTTC.

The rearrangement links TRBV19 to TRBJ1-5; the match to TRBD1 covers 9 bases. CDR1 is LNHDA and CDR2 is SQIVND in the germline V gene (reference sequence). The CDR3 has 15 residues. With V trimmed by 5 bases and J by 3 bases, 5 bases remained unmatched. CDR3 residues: CASSPGTGYNQPQHF. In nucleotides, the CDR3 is TGTGCCAGTAGTCCAGGGACAGGGTACAATCAGCCCCAGCATTTT.

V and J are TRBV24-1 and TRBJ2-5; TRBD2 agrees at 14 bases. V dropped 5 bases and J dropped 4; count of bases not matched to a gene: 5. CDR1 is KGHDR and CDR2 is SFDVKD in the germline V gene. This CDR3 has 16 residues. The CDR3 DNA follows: TGTGCCACCAGTGCTGGGACTAGCGGGGGTCGAGAGACCCAGTACTTC. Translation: CATSAGTSGGRETQYF.

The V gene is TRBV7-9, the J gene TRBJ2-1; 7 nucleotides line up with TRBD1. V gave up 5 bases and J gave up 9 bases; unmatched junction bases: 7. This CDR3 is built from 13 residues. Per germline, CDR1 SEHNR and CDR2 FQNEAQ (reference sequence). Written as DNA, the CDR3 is TGTGCCAGCAGCGAGACAGGGAACGGTGAGCAGTTCTTC. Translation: CASSETGNGEQFF.

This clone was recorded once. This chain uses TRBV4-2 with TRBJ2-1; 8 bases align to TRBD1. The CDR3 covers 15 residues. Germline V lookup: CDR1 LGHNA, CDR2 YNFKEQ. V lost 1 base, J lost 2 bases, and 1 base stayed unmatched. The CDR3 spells CASSQAGGAYNEQFF. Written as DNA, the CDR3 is TGTGCCAGCAGCCAAGCAGGGGGCGCCTACAATGAGCAGTTCTTC.

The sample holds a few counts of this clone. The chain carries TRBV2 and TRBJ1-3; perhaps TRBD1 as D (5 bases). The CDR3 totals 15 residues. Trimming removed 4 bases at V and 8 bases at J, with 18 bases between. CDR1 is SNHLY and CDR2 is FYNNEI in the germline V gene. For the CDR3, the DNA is TGTGCCAGCAGTGGAACCGGGATCGCGGGGGACACCATATATTTT. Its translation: CASSGTGIAGDTIYF.

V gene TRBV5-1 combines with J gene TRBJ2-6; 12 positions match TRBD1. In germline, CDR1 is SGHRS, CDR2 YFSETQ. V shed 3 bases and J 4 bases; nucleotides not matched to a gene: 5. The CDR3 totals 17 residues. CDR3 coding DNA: TGCGCCAGCAGCTGGGACAGGGGGCGAGGAGGGGCCAACGTCCTGACTTTC. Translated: CASSWDRGRGGANVLTF.

CDR3: CASSWASDTQYF. CDR3 bases: TGCGCCAGCAGCTGGGCTTCGGATACGCAGTATTTT. This rearrangement joins TRBV5-1 to TRBJ2-3; no reliable D call. The germline V gene encodes CDR1 SGHRS and CDR2 YFSETQ. This CDR3 is 12 amino acids long. The V end lost 3 bases, the J end lost 6 bases, and 8 bases lay between the germline ends.

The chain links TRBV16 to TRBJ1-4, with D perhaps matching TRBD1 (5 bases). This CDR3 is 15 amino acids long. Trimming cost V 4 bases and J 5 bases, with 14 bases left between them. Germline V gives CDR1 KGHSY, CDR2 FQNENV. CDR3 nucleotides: TGTGCCAGCAGCCTGCCGGGCCAGGGAAATGAAAAACTGTTTTTT. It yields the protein CASSLPGQGNEKLFF.

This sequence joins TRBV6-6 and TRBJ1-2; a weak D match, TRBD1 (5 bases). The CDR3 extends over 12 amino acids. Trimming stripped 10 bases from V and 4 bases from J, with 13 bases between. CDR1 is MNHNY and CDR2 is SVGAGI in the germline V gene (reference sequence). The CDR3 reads CANRGVSYGYTF. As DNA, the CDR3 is TGTGCCAACCGGGGGGTTTCCTATGGCTACACCTTC.

CDR3 sequence (DNA): TGTGCCAGCAGCTTAGAACAGCAACGAGAAAAACTGTTTTTT. Its protein is CASSLEQQREKLFF. The chain joins TRBV7-9 to TRBJ1-4; unclear D gene. Between the trimmed V and J ends, which lost 1 base and 8 bases, there was a span of 11 bases. Looked up from germline, CDR1 is SEHNR and CDR2 is FQNEAQ (reference sequence). The CDR3 consists of 14 residues.

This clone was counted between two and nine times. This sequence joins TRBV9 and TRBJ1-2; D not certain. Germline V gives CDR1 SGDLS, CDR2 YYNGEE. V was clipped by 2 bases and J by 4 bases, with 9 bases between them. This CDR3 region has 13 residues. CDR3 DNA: TGTGCCAGCAGCGTTGAGGTTGGCTATGGCTACACCTTC. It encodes CASSVEVGYGYTF.